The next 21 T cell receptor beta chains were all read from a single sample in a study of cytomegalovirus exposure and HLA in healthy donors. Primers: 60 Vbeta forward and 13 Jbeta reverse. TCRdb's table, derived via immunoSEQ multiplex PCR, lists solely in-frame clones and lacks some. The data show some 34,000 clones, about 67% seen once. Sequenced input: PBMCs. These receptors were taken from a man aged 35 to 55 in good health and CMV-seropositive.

CDR3 coding DNA: TGTGCCAGCAGCGCTCGGGGGGGCCCCTACAATGAGCAGTTCTTC. It yields the protein CASSARGGPYNEQFF. This chain links TRBV9 with TRBJ2-1, with 8 bases fitting TRBD2. Unmatched junction bases numbered 4, after V lost 3 bases and J lost 2 bases. Germline CDR1 is SGDLS and CDR2 is YYNGEE. CDR3 length: 15 residues.

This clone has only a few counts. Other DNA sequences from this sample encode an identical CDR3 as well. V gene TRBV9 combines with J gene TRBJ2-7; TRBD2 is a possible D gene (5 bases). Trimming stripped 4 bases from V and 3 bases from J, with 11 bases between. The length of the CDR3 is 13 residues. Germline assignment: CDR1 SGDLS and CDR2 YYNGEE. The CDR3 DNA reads TGTGCCAGCAGCCCCCCGGGAAGCTACGAGCAGTACTTC. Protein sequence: CASSPPGSYEQYF.

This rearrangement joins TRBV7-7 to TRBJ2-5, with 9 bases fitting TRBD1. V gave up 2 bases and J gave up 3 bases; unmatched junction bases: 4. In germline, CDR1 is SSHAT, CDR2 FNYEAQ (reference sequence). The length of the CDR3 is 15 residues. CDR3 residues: CASSLSGTGKETQYF. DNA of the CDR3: TGTGCCAGCAGCTTAAGCGGGACAGGGAAAGAGACCCAGTACTTC.

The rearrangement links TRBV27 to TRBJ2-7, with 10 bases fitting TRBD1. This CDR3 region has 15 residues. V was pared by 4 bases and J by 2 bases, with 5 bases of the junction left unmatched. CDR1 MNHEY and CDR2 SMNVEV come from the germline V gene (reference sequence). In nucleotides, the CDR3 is TGTGCCAGCAGTTCTACCGGGACAGGGGCCTACGAGCAGTACTTC. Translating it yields CASSSTGTGAYEQYF.

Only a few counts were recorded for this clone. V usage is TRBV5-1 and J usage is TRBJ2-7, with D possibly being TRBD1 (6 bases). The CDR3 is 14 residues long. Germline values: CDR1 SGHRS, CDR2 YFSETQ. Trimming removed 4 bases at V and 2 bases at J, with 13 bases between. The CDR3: CASSPTGSTYEQYF. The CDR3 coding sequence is TGCGCCAGCAGCCCGACAGGATCCACCTACGAGCAGTACTTC. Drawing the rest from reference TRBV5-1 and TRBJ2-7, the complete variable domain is KAGVTQTPRYLIKTRGQQVTLSCSPISGHRSVSWYQQTPGQGLQFLFEYFSETQRNKGNFPGRFSGRQFSNSRSEMNVSTLELGDSALYLCASSPTGSTYEQYFGPGTRLTVT.

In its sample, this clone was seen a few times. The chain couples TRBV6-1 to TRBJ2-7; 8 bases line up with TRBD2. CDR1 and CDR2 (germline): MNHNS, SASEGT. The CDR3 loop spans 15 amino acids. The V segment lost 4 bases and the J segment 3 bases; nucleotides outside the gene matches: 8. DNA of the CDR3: TGTGCCAGCAGTGTACAGGTGCGGGGGGTCTACGAGCAGTACTTC. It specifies CASSVQVRGVYEQYF.

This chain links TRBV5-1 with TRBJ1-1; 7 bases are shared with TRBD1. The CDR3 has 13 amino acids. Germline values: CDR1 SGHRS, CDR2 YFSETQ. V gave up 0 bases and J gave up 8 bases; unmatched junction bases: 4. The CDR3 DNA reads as TGCGCCAGCAGCTTGGGTTCGGACAGGGAAGCTTTCTTT. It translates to CASSLGSDREAFF.

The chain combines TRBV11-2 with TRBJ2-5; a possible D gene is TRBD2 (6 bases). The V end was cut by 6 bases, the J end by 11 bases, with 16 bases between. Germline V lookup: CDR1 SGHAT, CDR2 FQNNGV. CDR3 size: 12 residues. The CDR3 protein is CASSPDGGEQYF. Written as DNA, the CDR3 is TGTGCCAGCAGTCCCGACGGCGGGGAGCAGTACTTC.

CDR3 bases: TGCGCCAGCAGCCTTTCCCCCTCCCAGGCTCGGGAGACCCAGTACTTC. It codes for CASSLSPSQARETQYF. The chain has TRBV4-1 and TRBJ2-5; D gene uncertain. Germline V gene lookup returns CDR1 MGHRA and CDR2 YSYEKL. This CDR3 region has 16 residues. V lost 4 bases, J lost 5 bases, and 20 bases lay in between.

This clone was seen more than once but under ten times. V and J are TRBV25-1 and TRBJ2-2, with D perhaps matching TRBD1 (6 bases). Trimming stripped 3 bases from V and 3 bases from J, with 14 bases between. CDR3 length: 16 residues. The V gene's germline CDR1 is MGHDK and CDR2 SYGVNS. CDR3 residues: CASSDPGKGDTGELFF. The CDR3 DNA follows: TGTGCCAGCAGTGATCCCGGGAAGGGGGACACCGGGGAGCTGTTTTTT.

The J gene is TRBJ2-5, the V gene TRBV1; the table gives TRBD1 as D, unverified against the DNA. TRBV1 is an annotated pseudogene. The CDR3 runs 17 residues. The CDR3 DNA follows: TGCACCAGCAGCCAACCCGAGGGGGGACAGGGAGATGAGACCCAGTACTTC. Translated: CTSSQPEGGQGDETQYF.

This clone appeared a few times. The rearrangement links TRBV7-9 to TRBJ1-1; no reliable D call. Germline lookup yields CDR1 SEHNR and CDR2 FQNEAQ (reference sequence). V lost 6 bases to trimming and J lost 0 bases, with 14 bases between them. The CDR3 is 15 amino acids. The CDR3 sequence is CASRPEAGLNTEAFF. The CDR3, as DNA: TGTGCCAGCAGACCCGAAGCGGGCCTGAACACTGAAGCTTTCTTT.

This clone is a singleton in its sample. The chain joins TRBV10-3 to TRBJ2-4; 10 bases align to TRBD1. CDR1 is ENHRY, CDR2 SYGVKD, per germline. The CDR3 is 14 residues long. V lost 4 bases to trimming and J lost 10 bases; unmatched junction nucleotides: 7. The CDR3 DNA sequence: TGTGCCATCAGTGGGGGGGGACAGGGGACGATTCAGTACTTC. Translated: CAISGGGQGTIQYF.

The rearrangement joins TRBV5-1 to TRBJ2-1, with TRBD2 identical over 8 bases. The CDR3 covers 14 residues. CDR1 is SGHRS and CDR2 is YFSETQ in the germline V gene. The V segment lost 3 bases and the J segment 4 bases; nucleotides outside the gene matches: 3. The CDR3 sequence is CASSSGLEYNEQFF. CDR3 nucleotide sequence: TGCGCCAGCAGCTCGGGACTAGAGTACAATGAGCAGTTCTTC.

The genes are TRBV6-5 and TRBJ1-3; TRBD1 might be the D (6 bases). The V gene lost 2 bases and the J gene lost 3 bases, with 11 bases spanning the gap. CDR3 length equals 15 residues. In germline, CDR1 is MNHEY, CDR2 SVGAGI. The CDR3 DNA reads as TGTGCCAGCAGTTACGGGGGCTCAGGTGGAAACACCATATATTTT. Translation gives CASSYGGSGGNTIYF.

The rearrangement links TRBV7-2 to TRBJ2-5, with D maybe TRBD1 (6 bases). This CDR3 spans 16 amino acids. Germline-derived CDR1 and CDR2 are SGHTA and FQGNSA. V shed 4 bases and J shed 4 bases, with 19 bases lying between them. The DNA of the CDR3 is TGTGCCAGCAGCTCCCCTCTGGCCCAAGGGGGAGAGACCCAGTACTTC. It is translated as CASSSPLAQGGETQYF.

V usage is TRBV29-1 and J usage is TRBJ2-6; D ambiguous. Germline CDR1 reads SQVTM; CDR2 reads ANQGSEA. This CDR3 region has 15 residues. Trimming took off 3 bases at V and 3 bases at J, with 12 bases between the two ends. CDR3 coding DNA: TGCAGCGTTGAGGTGTTTCTAGGTGGGGCCAACGTCCTGACTTTC. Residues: CSVEVFLGGANVLTF.

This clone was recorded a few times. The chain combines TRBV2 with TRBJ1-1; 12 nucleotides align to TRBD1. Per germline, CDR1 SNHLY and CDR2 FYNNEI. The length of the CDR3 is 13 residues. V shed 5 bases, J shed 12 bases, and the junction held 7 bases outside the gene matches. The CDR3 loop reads CASSLGTGGTSFF. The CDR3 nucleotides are TGTGCCAGCAGTTTGGGGACAGGGGGCACGTCTTTCTTT. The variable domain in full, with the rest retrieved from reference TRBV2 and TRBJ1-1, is EPEVTQTPSHQVTQMGQEVILRCVPISNHLYFYWYRQILGQKVEFLVSFYNNEISEKSEIFDDQFSVERPDGSNFTLKIRSTKLEDSAMYFCASSLGTGGTSFFGQGTRLTVV.

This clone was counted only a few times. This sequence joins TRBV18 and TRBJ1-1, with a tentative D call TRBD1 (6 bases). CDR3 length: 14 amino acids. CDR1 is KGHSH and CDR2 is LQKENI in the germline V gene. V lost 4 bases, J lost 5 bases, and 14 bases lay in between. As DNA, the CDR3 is TGTGCCAGCTCACTGGGACAAAGGGGGACTGAAGCTTTCTTT. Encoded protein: CASSLGQRGTEAFF. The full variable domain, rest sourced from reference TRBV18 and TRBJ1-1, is NAGVMQNPRHLVRRRGQEARLRCSPMKGHSHVYWYRQLPEEGLKFMVYLQKENIIDESGMPKERFSAEFPKEGPSILRIQQVVRGDSAAYFCASSLGQRGTEAFFGQGTRLTVV.

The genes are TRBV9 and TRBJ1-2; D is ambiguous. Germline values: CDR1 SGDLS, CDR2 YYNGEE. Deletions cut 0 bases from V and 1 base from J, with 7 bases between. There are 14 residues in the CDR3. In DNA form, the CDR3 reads TGTGCCAGCAGCGTAGGGGCTGTTAACTATGGCTACACCTTC. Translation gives CASSVGAVNYGYTF.

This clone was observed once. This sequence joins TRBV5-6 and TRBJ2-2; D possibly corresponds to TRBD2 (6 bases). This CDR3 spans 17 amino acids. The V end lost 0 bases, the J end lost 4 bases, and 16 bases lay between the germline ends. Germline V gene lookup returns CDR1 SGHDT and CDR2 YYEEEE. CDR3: CASSLANSGVGTGELFF. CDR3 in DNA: TGTGCCAGCAGCTTGGCCAACTCGGGAGTGGGCACCGGGGAGCTGTTTTTT.